The T cell receptor beta chain under discussion was sequenced for a study of cytomegalovirus exposure and HLA in healthy donors. Use of 60 Vbeta and 13 Jbeta primers characterized the PCR. Some clones are missing from TCRdb's copy, which holds only in-frame ones; the method was immunoSEQ multiplex PCR. Among 100,000 to 150,000 clones listed, around four fifths were seen once. Healthy individuals who donated bone marrow served as the donors. Germline-derived CDR1 and CDR2 are SGHTA and FQGNSA. This CDR3 is 16 amino acids long. The germline V and J ends were trimmed by 5 bases and 7 bases, with 18 bases remaining between them.

The receptor was isolated from a boy aged 2 to 10 in good health and CMV-seronegative. The chain joins TRBV7-2 to TRBJ1-6; no clear D. Sequencing was performed on PBMCs. For the CDR3, the DNA is TGTGCCAGCAGCCACCCGATAAGCGGACCCAATTCACCCCTCCACTTT. Its protein is CASSHPISGPNSPLHF.